This T cell receptor beta chain is drawn from a study of T cell responses to AZD1222 COVID-19 vaccine. Study information: Investigators merged groups given second doses at roughly 4 or roughly 12 weeks. Study-wide results and limits: Reportedly, nearly half of unique spike TCRs recognized epitopes outside B.1.351/B.1.1.7 mutations. Donors skewed white British and female; clonal diversity was possibly underestimated. Seropositivity was recorded at baseline in only 6 or 7 AZD1222 recipients.

Generated by immunoSEQ multiplex PCR, the TCRdb table keeps only in-frame clones and is missing some. This table holds 160,000 or so clones, 85% to 95% found once. Notes on this clone: The target antigen is unknown.

The V gene lost 0 bases and the J gene lost 5 bases, with 4 bases spanning the gap. CDR1 is ENHRY, CDR2 SYGVKD, per germline. There are 12 residues in the CDR3. This rearrangement joins TRBV10-3 to TRBJ2-5; D not certain. Specimen: peripheral blood, collected on day 0 of AZD1222 vaccination. The origin of this receptor is an adult in good health. The CDR3 bases are TGTGCCATCAGTGAGTCGTCCGAGACCCAGTACTTC. Amino acids: CAISESSETQYF.